Sequencing of this T cell receptor (beta chain) was carried out in a study of blood T cell repertoires in COVID-19. Study at large: Specimens from acute and convalescent COVID-19 originated in the United States, Italy and Spain. Nucleic acid was either cDNA or gDNA, and it came from T cells, B-cell-depleted T cells, or PBMCs.

Per germline, CDR1 SGDLS and CDR2 YYNGEE. The CDR3 has 15 residues. V lost 2 bases and J lost 4; bases outside the gene matches: 3. Authors' analysis steps: The authors estimated nucleated cell counts from reference gene primer amplification. The repertoire was sequenced with immunoSEQ multiplex PCR; TCRdb's copy has only in-frame clones and lacks some. The V and J calls and the clone size are those of that table, but D and trimming were determined from the DNA. This sample has approximately 160,000 clones, with 75% to 90% found just once. The origin of this receptor is a woman aged 80 or over with active or convalescent COVID-19. V and J are TRBV9 and TRBJ2-1; 10 nucleotides agree with TRBD2. Sequenced sample: peripheral blood. The CDR3 region is CASSVSAGGYNEQFF. In DNA, the CDR3 is TGTGCCAGCAGCGTTTCAGCGGGGGGGTACAATGAGCAGTTCTTC.